The T cell receptor beta chain described here comes from a study of T cells in Graves' hyperthyroidism and ophthalmopathy. The study's findings and limits: The blood repertoire included most of the expanded thyroid clonotypes above 0.001. Researchers report that a 13 V-J model separated ophthalmopathy from stable hyperthyroidism.

The table lists this clonotype with many counts. Antigen: not known. TCR beta CDR3 regions were amplified from RNA transcripts. RT-PCR in the first round (using the HTBI primer set) targeted the TCR CDR3. TCRdb re-called the multiplex PCR reads through MiXCR, storing one row per CDR3 protein. The sample consists of over 250,000 distinct CDR3 sequences, roughly 15% of them appearing once. Enrolled ophthalmopathy patients presented with a Clinical Activity Score of at least 3, a NOSPECS grade of at least 4, and disease duration under 3 months. In making diagnoses, clinical symptoms, serum thyroxine and TRAb, thyroid ultrasound and orbital computed tomography were all used. The specimen was blood. The receptor was derived from a woman in her thirties or forties with Graves' ophthalmopathy.

CDR3 sequence reads: CASTLIYGYTF. CDR3 bases: TGTGCCAGCACTTTGATCTATGGCTACACCTTC. The chain recombines TRBV2 with TRBJ1-2; no reliable D call. V was trimmed by 7 bases and J by 4 bases, leaving 7 bases between them. Germline CDR1 SNHLY, CDR2 FYNNEI. This CDR3 has 11 amino acids.